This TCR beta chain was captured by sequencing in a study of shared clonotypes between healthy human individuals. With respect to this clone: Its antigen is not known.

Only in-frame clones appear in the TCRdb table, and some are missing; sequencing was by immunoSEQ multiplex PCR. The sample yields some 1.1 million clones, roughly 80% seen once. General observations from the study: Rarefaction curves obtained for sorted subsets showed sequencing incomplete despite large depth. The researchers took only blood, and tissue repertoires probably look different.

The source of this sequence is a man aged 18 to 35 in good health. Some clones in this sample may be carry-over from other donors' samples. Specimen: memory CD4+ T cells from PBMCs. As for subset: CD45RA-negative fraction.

Here the CDR3 DNA reads TGCGCCAGCAGTGAGTCACACCGCGGCGCCGGCGAGCAGTACTTC. As protein: CASSESHRGAGEQYF. V gene TRBV10-2 combines with J gene TRBJ2-7; no definite D call. Between the trimmed V and J ends, which lost 0 bases and 6 bases, there was a span of 15 bases. Per the germline V gene, CDR1 is WSHSY and CDR2 is SAAADI. The CDR3 is 15 amino acids.